Listed below are T cell receptor beta chains from one sample, sequenced in a study of T cells after yellow fever vaccination. MiXCR, applied by TCRdb to the 5' RACE reads, yields one record per CDR3 protein. The sample includes approximately 300,000 distinct CDR3 sequences, 13% seen only once; the top ten take around 0.49%. The sample in question was CD4+ T cells sorted from PBMCs, obtained 45 days after the yellow fever booster vaccination. These TCRs come from a man aged 25-45 years who received the YFV17D yellow fever vaccine. Each CDR3 is given with its conserved first and last residue. Each record gives: CDR3 protein, CDR3 DNA, V gene, J gene, D gene, clone size. The D gene is left open where the match is weak. Clone size is shown for a subset of rows, as once, few, many or a class of expanded clone.

cdr3_aa: CASSKTSGDNEQFF; cdr3_nt: TGTGCCAGCAGTAAGACTAGCGGGGACAATGAGCAGTTCTTC; v_call: TRBV5-6; j_call: TRBJ2-1; d_call: TRBD2; clone_size: few
cdr3_aa: CASITEPRSYGYTF; cdr3_nt: TGTGCCAGCATAACGGAGCCCCGTAGCTATGGCTACACCTTC; v_call: TRBV6-1; j_call: TRBJ1-2; d_call: .; clone_size: .
cdr3_aa: CASSLVGKGAEQFF; cdr3_nt: TGTGCCAGCAGCTTGGTGGGGAAAGGAGCTGAGCAGTTCTTC; v_call: TRBV5-5; j_call: TRBJ2-1; d_call: .; clone_size: few
cdr3_aa: CASGEVSDTQYF; cdr3_nt: TGTGCCAGCGGTGAAGTGTCAGATACGCAGTATTTT; v_call: TRBV9; j_call: TRBJ2-3; d_call: .; clone_size: .
cdr3_aa: CASSLGSGVTQYF; cdr3_nt: TGTGCCAGCAGCTTGGGAAGTGGGGTGACCCAGTACTTC; v_call: TRBV7-9; j_call: TRBJ2-5; d_call: .; clone_size: .
cdr3_aa: CASSPGQGSLDEKLFF; cdr3_nt: TGCGCCAGCAGCCCGGGTCAGGGGTCCCTTGATGAAAAACTGTTTTTT; v_call: TRBV5-1; j_call: TRBJ1-4; d_call: .; clone_size: few
cdr3_aa: CASSQDRVNEQFF; cdr3_nt: TGTGCCAGCAGCCAGGACAGGGTAAATGAGCAGTTCTTC; v_call: TRBV7-2; j_call: TRBJ2-1; d_call: TRBD1; clone_size: many
cdr3_aa: CASSLTGLAEVTGELFF; cdr3_nt: TGTGCCAGCAGCTTGACCGGTCTAGCGGAGGTCACCGGGGAGCTGTTTTTT; v_call: TRBV5-5; j_call: TRBJ2-2; d_call: TRBD2; clone_size: .
cdr3_aa: CASTNGGRDAETQYF; cdr3_nt: TGTGCCAGCACCAACGGGGGCAGGGATGCGGAGACCCAGTACTTC; v_call: TRBV9; j_call: TRBJ2-5; d_call: .; clone_size: few
cdr3_aa: CASSPLAGGETQYF; cdr3_nt: TGTGCCAGCAGTCCCTTAGCGGGAGGAGAGACCCAGTACTTC; v_call: TRBV6-1; j_call: TRBJ2-5; d_call: TRBD2; clone_size: .
cdr3_aa: CSTVTGAGYTF; cdr3_nt: TGCAGCACCGTCACAGGGGCTGGCTACACCTTC; v_call: TRBV29-1; j_call: TRBJ1-2; d_call: TRBD1; clone_size: many
cdr3_aa: CASCPDRYNSPLHF; cdr3_nt: TGCGCCAGCTGCCCGGACAGATATAATTCACCCCTCCACTTT; v_call: TRBV10-2; j_call: TRBJ1-6; d_call: .; clone_size: many
cdr3_aa: CASSFSGRALFNTGELFF; cdr3_nt: TGTGCCAGCAGCTTTAGCGGGAGGGCCCTTTTTAACACCGGGGAGCTGTTTTTT; v_call: TRBV7-8; j_call: TRBJ2-2; d_call: TRBD2; clone_size: few
cdr3_aa: CASSLAAGAYNEQFF; cdr3_nt: TGTGCCAGCAGCTTAGCGGCGGGAGCCTACAATGAGCAGTTCTTC; v_call: TRBV7-9; j_call: TRBJ2-1; d_call: TRBD2; clone_size: many
cdr3_aa: CSARKQGYEQYF; cdr3_nt: TGCAGTGCTAGAAAACAGGGCTACGAGCAGTACTTC; v_call: TRBV20-1; j_call: TRBJ2-7; d_call: .; clone_size: few
cdr3_aa: CATSRGGLAGVGEQYF; cdr3_nt: TGTGCCACCAGCCGCGGGGGGCTAGCGGGAGTGGGCGAGCAGTACTTC; v_call: TRBV15; j_call: TRBJ2-7; d_call: TRBD2; clone_size: .
cdr3_aa: CASSLDGSQETQYF; cdr3_nt: TGTGCCAGCAGCTTGGACGGAAGCCAAGAGACCCAGTACTTC; v_call: TRBV5-6; j_call: TRBJ2-5; d_call: .; clone_size: .
cdr3_aa: CSHSSGREPRATDTQYF; cdr3_nt: TGCAGTCATTCTAGCGGGAGGGAACCCAGGGCCACAGATACGCAGTATTTT; v_call: TRBV20-1; j_call: TRBJ2-3; d_call: TRBD2; clone_size: .
cdr3_aa: CAWSVGTNADTQYF; cdr3_nt: TGTGCCTGGAGTGTAGGGACGAACGCAGATACGCAGTATTTT; v_call: TRBV30; j_call: TRBJ2-3; d_call: .; clone_size: .
cdr3_aa: CSASSGGSGNTIYF; cdr3_nt: TGCAGTGCTTCCTCAGGGGGCTCTGGAAACACCATATATTTT; v_call: TRBV20-1; j_call: TRBJ1-3; d_call: TRBD1; clone_size: few
cdr3_aa: CAISDRTEGGTDTQYF; cdr3_nt: TGTGCCATCAGTGACCGGACCGAGGGAGGCACAGATACGCAGTATTTT; v_call: TRBV10-3; j_call: TRBJ2-3; d_call: .; clone_size: .
cdr3_aa: CASSQSGTSSTDTQYF; cdr3_nt: TGCGCCAGCAGCCAATCCGGGACTTCTAGCACAGATACGCAGTATTTT; v_call: TRBV4-3; j_call: TRBJ2-3; d_call: .; clone_size: .
cdr3_aa: CASSSQTSSNEQFF; cdr3_nt: TGTGCCAGCAGCTCTCAAACTAGCAGCAATGAGCAGTTCTTC; v_call: TRBV7-2; j_call: TRBJ2-1; d_call: .; clone_size: .
cdr3_aa: CASVPLAGGINEQFF; cdr3_nt: TGTGCCAGCGTCCCCCTAGCGGGAGGGATCAATGAGCAGTTCTTC; v_call: TRBV7-2; j_call: TRBJ2-1; d_call: TRBD2; clone_size: few
cdr3_aa: CATSDRKEAKNIQYF; cdr3_nt: TGTGCCACCAGTGATAGGAAGGAAGCCAAAAACATTCAGTACTTC; v_call: TRBV24-1; j_call: TRBJ2-4; d_call: .; clone_size: .
cdr3_aa: CASSQKHERIAYEQYF; cdr3_nt: TGCGCCAGCAGCCAAAAGCATGAGAGGATCGCCTACGAGCAGTACTTC; v_call: TRBV4-3; j_call: TRBJ2-7; d_call: .; clone_size: .
cdr3_aa: CATLRPDRDVSDTQYF; cdr3_nt: TGCGCCACCCTGCGACCTGACAGGGATGTTTCAGATACGCAGTATTTT; v_call: TRBV5-1; j_call: TRBJ2-3; d_call: TRBD1; clone_size: .
cdr3_aa: CASSQGGTGPQPQHF; cdr3_nt: TGTGCCAGCAGCCAAGGTGGGACAGGGCCTCAGCCCCAGCATTTT; v_call: TRBV3-1; j_call: TRBJ1-5; d_call: TRBD1; clone_size: many
cdr3_aa: CASSLTDRKYF; cdr3_nt: TGCGCCAGCAGCTTGACTGACAGAAAGTACTTC; v_call: TRBV5-1; j_call: TRBJ2-4; d_call: .; clone_size: .
cdr3_aa: CASSGSGKSSGANVLTF; cdr3_nt: TGCGCCAGCAGTGGCAGCGGGAAATCCTCTGGGGCCAACGTCCTGACTTTC; v_call: TRBV5-1; j_call: TRBJ2-6; d_call: TRBD2; clone_size: few
cdr3_aa: CASSLEFVLNNEQFF; cdr3_nt: TGTGCCAGCAGCTTAGAATTTGTCCTCAACAATGAGCAGTTCTTC; v_call: TRBV7-9; j_call: TRBJ2-1; d_call: .; clone_size: few
cdr3_aa: CASTRTSGSSTDTQYF; cdr3_nt: TGTGCCAGCACCAGGACTAGCGGGAGTAGTACAGATACGCAGTATTTT; v_call: TRBV7-9; j_call: TRBJ2-3; d_call: TRBD2; clone_size: .
cdr3_aa: CATSRGKRGLLNTGELFF; cdr3_nt: TGTGCCACCAGCAGAGGGAAGCGGGGTCTTTTGAACACCGGGGAGCTGTTTTTT; v_call: TRBV15; j_call: TRBJ2-2; d_call: TRBD2; clone_size: .
cdr3_aa: CASSHKRTARAADTQYF; cdr3_nt: TGCGCCAGCAGCCATAAAAGGACAGCGAGGGCGGCAGATACGCAGTATTTT; v_call: TRBV4-3; j_call: TRBJ2-3; d_call: .; clone_size: many
cdr3_aa: CSVGETGRGNTIYF; cdr3_nt: TGCAGCGTGGGGGAGACAGGGAGAGGAAACACCATATATTTT; v_call: TRBV29-1; j_call: TRBJ1-3; d_call: TRBD1; clone_size: few
cdr3_aa: CAISEYQGSETQYF; cdr3_nt: TGTGCCATCAGTGAGTATCAGGGATCAGAGACCCAGTACTTC; v_call: TRBV10-3; j_call: TRBJ2-5; d_call: .; clone_size: .
cdr3_aa: CASSLPLTSGGAEQYF; cdr3_nt: TGCGCCAGCAGCTTACCCCTGACCTCAGGGGGTGCGGAGCAGTACTTC; v_call: TRBV5-1; j_call: TRBJ2-7; d_call: TRBD1; clone_size: few
cdr3_aa: CASSQSQETQYF; cdr3_nt: TGTGCCAGCTCACAGTCCCAAGAGACCCAGTACTTC; v_call: TRBV18; j_call: TRBJ2-5; d_call: .; clone_size: .
cdr3_aa: CAWSSERTATQYF; cdr3_nt: TGTGCCTGGAGTTCCGAGCGGACAGCGACCCAGTACTTC; v_call: TRBV30; j_call: TRBJ2-5; d_call: .; clone_size: .
cdr3_aa: CSVAAGSSYNEQFF; cdr3_nt: TGCAGCGTTGCGGCGGGAAGCTCCTACAATGAGCAGTTCTTC; v_call: TRBV29-1; j_call: TRBJ2-1; d_call: .; clone_size: .
cdr3_aa: CASSLMESGGYTF; cdr3_nt: TGTGCCAGCAGCTTAATGGAGAGCGGTGGCTACACCTTC; v_call: TRBV7-9; j_call: TRBJ1-2; d_call: .; clone_size: few
cdr3_aa: CASRRGGSNQPQHF; cdr3_nt: TGTGCCAGCAGGAGGGGTGGTAGCAATCAGCCCCAGCATTTT; v_call: TRBV7-2; j_call: TRBJ1-5; d_call: .; clone_size: .
cdr3_aa: CASSLRGPNYGYTF; cdr3_nt: TGTGCCAGCAGTCTCCGGGGTCCTAACTATGGCTACACCTTC; v_call: TRBV12-3/TRBV12-4; j_call: TRBJ1-2; d_call: .; clone_size: few
cdr3_aa: CASSLTYEQYF; cdr3_nt: TGTGCCAGCAGCCTGACCTACGAGCAGTACTTC; v_call: TRBV12-3/TRBV12-4; j_call: TRBJ2-7; d_call: .; clone_size: many
cdr3_aa: CASSPRTVDTGELFF; cdr3_nt: TGCGCCAGCAGCCCTCGGACAGTTGACACCGGGGAGCTGTTTTTT; v_call: TRBV5-1; j_call: TRBJ2-2; d_call: .; clone_size: many
cdr3_aa: CASSPGQADTGELFF; cdr3_nt: TGCGCCAGCAGCCCGGGACAGGCGGACACCGGGGAGCTGTTTTTT; v_call: TRBV5-1; j_call: TRBJ2-2; d_call: TRBD1; clone_size: .
cdr3_aa: CASSRAGDNYNEQFF; cdr3_nt: TGTGCCAGCAGTAGAGCGGGAGACAACTACAATGAGCAGTTCTTC; v_call: TRBV25-1; j_call: TRBJ2-1; d_call: TRBD2; clone_size: few
cdr3_aa: CASSLGQYQETQYF; cdr3_nt: TGCGCCAGCAGCCTCGGACAGTACCAAGAGACCCAGTACTTC; v_call: TRBV5-1; j_call: TRBJ2-5; d_call: .; clone_size: many
cdr3_aa: CASSWGQGGLYEQYF; cdr3_nt: TGCGCCAGCAGCTGGGGACAGGGCGGACTATACGAGCAGTACTTC; v_call: TRBV5-1; j_call: TRBJ2-7; d_call: TRBD1; clone_size: .
cdr3_aa: CASSIRLAGGYEQYF; cdr3_nt: TGTGCCAGCAGCATTAGACTAGCGGGAGGTTACGAGCAGTACTTC; v_call: TRBV7-2; j_call: TRBJ2-7; d_call: TRBD2; clone_size: .
cdr3_aa: CASSVAGTGDPGTSGSLEQFF; cdr3_nt: TGTGCCAGCAGCGTAGCGGGAACAGGGGATCCAGGGACTAGCGGGAGTCTTGAGCAGTTCTTC; v_call: TRBV9; j_call: TRBJ2-1; d_call: TRBD2; clone_size: few
cdr3_aa: CASSPNWATVGPDGWTF; cdr3_nt: TGTGCCAGCAGCCCTAACTGGGCGACAGTTGGCCCCGATGGGTGGACCTTC; v_call: TRBV7-2; j_call: TRBJ1-2; d_call: .; clone_size: .
cdr3_aa: CASSLGTGHSYEQYF; cdr3_nt: TGTGCCAGCAGTCTCGGGACAGGTCACTCCTACGAGCAGTACTTC; v_call: TRBV12-3/TRBV12-4; j_call: TRBJ2-7; d_call: TRBD1; clone_size: .
cdr3_aa: CASRKGGDSETQYF; cdr3_nt: TGTGCCAGCAGAAAGGGGGGGGACAGTGAGACCCAGTACTTC; v_call: TRBV7-2; j_call: TRBJ2-5; d_call: .; clone_size: .
cdr3_aa: CASRRQGYEQYF; cdr3_nt: TGTGCCAGCAGACGACAGGGATACGAGCAGTACTTC; v_call: TRBV7-2; j_call: TRBJ2-7; d_call: TRBD1; clone_size: .
cdr3_aa: CSARAEGPSYEQYF; cdr3_nt: TGCAGTGCTAGAGCCGAAGGTCCCTCCTACGAGCAGTACTTC; v_call: TRBV20-1; j_call: TRBJ2-7; d_call: .; clone_size: few